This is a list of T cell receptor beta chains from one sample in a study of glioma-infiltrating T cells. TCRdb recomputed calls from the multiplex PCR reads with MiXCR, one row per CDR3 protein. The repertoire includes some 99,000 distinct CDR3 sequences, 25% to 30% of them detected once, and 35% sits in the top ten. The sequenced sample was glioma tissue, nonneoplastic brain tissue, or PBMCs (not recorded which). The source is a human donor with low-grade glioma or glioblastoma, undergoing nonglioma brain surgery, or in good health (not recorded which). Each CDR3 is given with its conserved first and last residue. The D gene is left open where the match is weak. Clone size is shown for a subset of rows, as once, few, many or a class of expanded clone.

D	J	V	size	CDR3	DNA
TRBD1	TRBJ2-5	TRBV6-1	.	CASTTDRGLRVTQYF	TGTGCCAGCACCACTGACAGGGGCCTCCGAGTGACCCAGTACTTC
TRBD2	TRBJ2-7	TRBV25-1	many	CASSRLAEDQGYEQYF	TGTGCCAGCAGCCGGCTAGCGGAGGATCAAGGGTACGAGCAGTACTTC
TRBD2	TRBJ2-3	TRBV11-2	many	CASSLVILAGATDTQYF	TGTGCCAGCAGCTTAGTTATACTAGCGGGAGCCACAGATACGCAGTATTTT
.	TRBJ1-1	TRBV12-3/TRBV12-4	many	CASSLAHGIMNTEAFF	TGTGCCAGCAGTTTAGCGCACGGCATCATGAACACTGAAGCTTTCTTT
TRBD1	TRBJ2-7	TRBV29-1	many	CSVADRVISYEQYF	TGCAGCGTTGCTGACAGGGTTATCTCCTACGAGCAGTACTTC
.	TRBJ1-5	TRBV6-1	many	CASSVTAYSNQPQHF	TGTGCCAGCAGTGTAACAGCCTATAGCAATCAGCCCCAGCATTTT
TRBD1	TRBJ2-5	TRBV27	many	CASSAYRGVKTQYF	TGTGCCAGCAGTGCTTACAGGGGAGTAAAGACCCAGTACTTC
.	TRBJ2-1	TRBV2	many	CASSGRAESEQFF	TGTGCCAGCAGTGGCCGGGCGGAATCCGAGCAGTTCTTC
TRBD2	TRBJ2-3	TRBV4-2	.	CASSHAWEGADTQYF	TGTGCCAGCAGCCATGCCTGGGAGGGAGCAGATACGCAGTATTTT
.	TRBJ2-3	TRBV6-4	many	CASSDFLWDTQYF	TGTGCCAGCAGTGACTTTCTTTGGGATACGCAGTATTTT
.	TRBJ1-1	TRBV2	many	CASSEAENTEAFF	TGTGCCAGCAGTGAGGCCGAGAACACTGAAGCTTTCTTT
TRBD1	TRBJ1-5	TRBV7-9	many	CASSLGTGDSSQPQHF	TGTGCCAGCAGCTTAGGAACAGGGGATTCCAGTCAGCCCCAGCATTTT
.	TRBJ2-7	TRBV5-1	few	CASRPPERGWYEQYF	TGCGCCAGCCGACCCCCCGAACGGGGCTGGTACGAGCAGTACTTC
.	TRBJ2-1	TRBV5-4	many	CASSASYNEQFF	TGTGCCAGCAGCGCTAGTTACAATGAGCAGTTCTTC
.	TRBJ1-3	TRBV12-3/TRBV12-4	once	CASSRAGPGNTIYF	TGTGCCAGCAGTCGTGCAGGACCCGGAAACACCATATATTTT
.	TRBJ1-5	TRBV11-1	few	CASSPGTGADQPQHF	TGTGCCAGCAGCCCCGGAACGGGGGCCGATCAGCCCCAGCATTTT
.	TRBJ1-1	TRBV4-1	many	CASSVGMVAEAFF	TGCGCCAGCAGTGTAGGGATGGTCGCTGAAGCTTTCTTT
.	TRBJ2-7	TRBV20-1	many	CSALPGGSYEQYF	TGCAGTGCTCTCCCCGGTGGGTCCTACGAGCAGTACTTC
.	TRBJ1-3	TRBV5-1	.	CASSPEAVVSGNTIYF	TGCGCCAGCAGCCCGGAGGCCGTCGTCTCTGGAAACACCATATATTTT
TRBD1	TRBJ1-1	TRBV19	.	CASFSRGGGLMKTEAFF	TGTGCCAGTTTCAGCCGAGGAGGGGGCCTGATGAAAACTGAAGCTTTCTTT
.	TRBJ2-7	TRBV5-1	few	CASSLISRVNEQYF	TGCGCCAGCAGCTTAATTTCCAGGGTCAACGAGCAGTACTTC
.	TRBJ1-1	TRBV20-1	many	CSASSRGKNTEAFF	TGCAGTGCTAGTTCACGGGGCAAGAACACTGAAGCTTTCTTT
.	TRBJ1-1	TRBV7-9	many	CASSLYSYTEAFF	TGTGCCAGCAGTTTGTATTCGTACACTGAAGCTTTCTTT